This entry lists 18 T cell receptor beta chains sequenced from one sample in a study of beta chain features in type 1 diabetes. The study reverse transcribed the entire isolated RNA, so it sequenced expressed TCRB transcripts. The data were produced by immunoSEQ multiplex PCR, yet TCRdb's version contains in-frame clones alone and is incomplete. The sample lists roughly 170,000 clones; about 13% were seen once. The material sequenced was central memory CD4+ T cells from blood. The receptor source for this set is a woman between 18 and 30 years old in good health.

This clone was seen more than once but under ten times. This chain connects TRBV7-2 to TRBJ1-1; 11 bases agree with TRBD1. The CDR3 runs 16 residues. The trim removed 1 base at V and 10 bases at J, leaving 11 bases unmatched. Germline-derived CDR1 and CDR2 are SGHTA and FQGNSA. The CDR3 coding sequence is TGTGCCAGCAGCTTAGGGGTCCGGACAGGGGGCGGTATAGCTTTCTTT. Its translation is CASSLGVRTGGGIAFF.

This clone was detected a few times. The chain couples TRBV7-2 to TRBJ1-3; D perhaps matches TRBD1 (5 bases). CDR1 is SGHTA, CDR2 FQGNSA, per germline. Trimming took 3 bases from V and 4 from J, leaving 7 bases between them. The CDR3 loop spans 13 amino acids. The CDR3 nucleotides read TGTGCCAGCAGCTTGCAGGGCGGAAACACCATATATTTT. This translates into CASSLQGGNTIYF.

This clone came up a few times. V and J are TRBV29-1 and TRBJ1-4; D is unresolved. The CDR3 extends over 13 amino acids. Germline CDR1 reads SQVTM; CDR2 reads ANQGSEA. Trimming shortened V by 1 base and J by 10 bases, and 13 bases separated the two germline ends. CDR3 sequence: CSVEVGGEGKLFF. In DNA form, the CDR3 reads TGCAGCGTTGAAGTAGGCGGCGAGGGAAAACTGTTTTTT.

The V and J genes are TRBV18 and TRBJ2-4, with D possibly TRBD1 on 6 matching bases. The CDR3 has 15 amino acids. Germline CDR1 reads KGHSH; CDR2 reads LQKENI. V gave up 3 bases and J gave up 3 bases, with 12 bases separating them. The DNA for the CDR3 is TGTGCCAGCTCACCCCCGGACAGTCACAAAAACATTCAGTACTTC. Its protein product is CASSPPDSHKNIQYF. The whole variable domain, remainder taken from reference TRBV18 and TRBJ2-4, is NAGVMQNPRHLVRRRGQEARLRCSPMKGHSHVYWYRQLPEEGLKFMVYLQKENIIDESGMPKERFSAEFPKEGPSILRIQQVVRGDSAAYFCASSPPDSHKNIQYFGAGTRLSVL.

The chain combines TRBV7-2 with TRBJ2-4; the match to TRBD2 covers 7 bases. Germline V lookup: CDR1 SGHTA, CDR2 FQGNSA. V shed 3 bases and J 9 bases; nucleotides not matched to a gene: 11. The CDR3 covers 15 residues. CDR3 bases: TGTGCCAGCAGCTTGGGCGGGAGAAGGTCTGGCATTCAGTACTTC. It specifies CASSLGGRRSGIQYF.

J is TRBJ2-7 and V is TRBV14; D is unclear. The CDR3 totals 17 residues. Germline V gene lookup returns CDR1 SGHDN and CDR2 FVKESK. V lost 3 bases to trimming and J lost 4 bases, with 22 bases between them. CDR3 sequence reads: CASSQRSRGPLRYEQYF. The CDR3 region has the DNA TGTGCCAGCAGCCAGAGGAGCAGAGGTCCCCTCAGATACGAGCAGTACTTC.

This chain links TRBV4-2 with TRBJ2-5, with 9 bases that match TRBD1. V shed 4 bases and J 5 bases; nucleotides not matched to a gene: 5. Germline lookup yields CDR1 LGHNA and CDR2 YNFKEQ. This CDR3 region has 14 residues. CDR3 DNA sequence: TGTGCCAGCAGCCCGGGGACAGGGTGGGAGACCCAGTACTTC. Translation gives CASSPGTGWETQYF.

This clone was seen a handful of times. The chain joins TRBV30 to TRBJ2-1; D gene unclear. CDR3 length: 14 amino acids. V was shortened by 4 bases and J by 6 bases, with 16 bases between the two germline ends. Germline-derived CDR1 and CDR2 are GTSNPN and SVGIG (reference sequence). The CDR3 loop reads CAWIELFAGNEQFF. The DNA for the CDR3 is TGTGCCTGGATAGAACTATTCGCTGGCAATGAGCAGTTCTTC.

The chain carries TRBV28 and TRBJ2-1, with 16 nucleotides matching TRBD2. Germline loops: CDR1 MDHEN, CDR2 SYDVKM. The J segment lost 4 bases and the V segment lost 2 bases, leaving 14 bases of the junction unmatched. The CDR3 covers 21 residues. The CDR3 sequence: CASSLIPWGLAGGPRYNEQFF. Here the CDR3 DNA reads TGTGCCAGCAGTTTAATCCCTTGGGGACTAGCGGGAGGGCCGAGGTACAATGAGCAGTTCTTC.

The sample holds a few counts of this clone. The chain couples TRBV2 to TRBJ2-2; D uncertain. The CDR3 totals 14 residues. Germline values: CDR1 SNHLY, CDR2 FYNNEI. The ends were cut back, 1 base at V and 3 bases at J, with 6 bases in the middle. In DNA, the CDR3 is TGTGCCAGCAGTGAAGTACAGTACACCGGGGAGCTGTTTTTT. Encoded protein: CASSEVQYTGELFF.

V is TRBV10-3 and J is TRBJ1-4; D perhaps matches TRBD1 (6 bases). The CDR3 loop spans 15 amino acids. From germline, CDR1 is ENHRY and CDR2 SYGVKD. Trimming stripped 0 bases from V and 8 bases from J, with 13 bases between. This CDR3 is CAISESGGAGEKLFF. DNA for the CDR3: TGTGCCATCAGTGAGTCTGGGGGGGCCGGCGAAAAACTGTTTTTT.

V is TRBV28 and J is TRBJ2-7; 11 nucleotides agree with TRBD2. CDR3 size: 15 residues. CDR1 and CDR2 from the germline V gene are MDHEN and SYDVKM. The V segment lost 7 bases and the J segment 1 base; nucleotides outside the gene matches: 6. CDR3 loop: CASTTGTSGSYEQYF. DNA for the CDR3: TGTGCCAGCACGACAGGGACTAGCGGTTCCTACGAGCAGTACTTC.

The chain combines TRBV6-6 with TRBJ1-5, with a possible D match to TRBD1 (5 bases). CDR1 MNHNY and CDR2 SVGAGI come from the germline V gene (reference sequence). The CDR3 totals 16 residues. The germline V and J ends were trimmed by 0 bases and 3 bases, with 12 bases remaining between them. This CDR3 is CASSYSETDLNQPQHF. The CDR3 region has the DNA TGTGCCAGCAGTTACTCTGAGACAGACCTCAATCAGCCCCAGCATTTT.

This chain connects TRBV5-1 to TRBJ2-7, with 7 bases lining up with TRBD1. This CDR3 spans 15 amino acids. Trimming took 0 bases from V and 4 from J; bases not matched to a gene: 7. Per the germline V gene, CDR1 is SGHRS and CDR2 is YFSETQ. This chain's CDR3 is CASSLAWDSRYEQYF. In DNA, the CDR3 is TGCGCCAGCAGCTTGGCCTGGGACAGCAGGTACGAGCAGTACTTC. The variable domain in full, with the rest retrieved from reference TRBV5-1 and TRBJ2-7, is KAGVTQTPRYLIKTRGQQVTLSCSPISGHRSVSWYQQTPGQGLQFLFEYFSETQRNKGNFPGRFSGRQFSNSRSEMNVSTLELGDSALYLCASSLAWDSRYEQYFGPGTRLTVT.

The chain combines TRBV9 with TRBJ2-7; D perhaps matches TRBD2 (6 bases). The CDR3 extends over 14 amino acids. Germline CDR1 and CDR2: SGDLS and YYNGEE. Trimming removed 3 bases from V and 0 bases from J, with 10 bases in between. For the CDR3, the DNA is TGTGCCAGCAGCGGGCGGGGTTACTCCTACGAGCAGTACTTC. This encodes CASSGRGYSYEQYF. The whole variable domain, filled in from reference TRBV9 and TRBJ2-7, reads DSGVTQTPKHLITATGQRVTLRCSPRSGDLSVYWYQQSLDQGLQFLIQYYNGEERAKGNILERFSAQQFPDLHSELNLSSLELGDSALYFCASSGRGYSYEQYFGPGTRLTVT.

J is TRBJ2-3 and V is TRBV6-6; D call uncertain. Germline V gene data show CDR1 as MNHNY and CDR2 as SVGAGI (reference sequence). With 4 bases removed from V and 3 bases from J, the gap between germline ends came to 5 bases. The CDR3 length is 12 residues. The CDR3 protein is CASSSKTDTQYF. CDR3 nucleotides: TGTGCCAGCAGTTCCAAAACAGATACGCAGTATTTT.

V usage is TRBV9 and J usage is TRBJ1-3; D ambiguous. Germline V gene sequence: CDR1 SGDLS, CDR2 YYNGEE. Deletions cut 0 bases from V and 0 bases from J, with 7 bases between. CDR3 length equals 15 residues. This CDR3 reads CASSVASGSGNTIYF. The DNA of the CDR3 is TGTGCCAGCAGCGTAGCGAGTGGCTCTGGAAACACCATATATTTT.

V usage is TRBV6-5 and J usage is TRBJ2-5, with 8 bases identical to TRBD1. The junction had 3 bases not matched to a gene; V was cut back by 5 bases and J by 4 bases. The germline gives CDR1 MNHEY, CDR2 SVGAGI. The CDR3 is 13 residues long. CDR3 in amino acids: CASSATGGETQYF. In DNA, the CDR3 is TGTGCCAGCAGTGCAACAGGGGGAGAGACCCAGTACTTC.